These 19 T cell receptor beta chains share one sample of origin, sequenced in a study of CD4 T cells in relation to SARS-CoV-2 and coronaviruses. Profiled with immunoSEQ multiplex PCR; TCRdb holds only in-frame clones, not every one. The sample lists some 40,000 clones, approximately 85% seen once, with 3.1% in the top ten. Sequencing was done on a sample of memory CD4+ T cells from PBMCs. The receptor set was obtained from an adult with COVID-19.

The chain combines TRBV5-1 with TRBJ2-5; D not resolved. CDR3 length: 15 residues. CDR1 and CDR2 from the germline V gene are SGHRS and YFSETQ. Trimming left V 1 base short and J 1 base short, with 11 bases between. CDR3 nucleotide sequence: TGCGCCAGCAGCTTGACTGGACGGATCCAAGAGACCCAGTACTTC. Its translation: CASSLTGRIQETQYF. Full variable domain (outside the CDR3, taken from reference TRBV5-1 and TRBJ2-5): KAGVTQTPRYLIKTRGQQVTLSCSPISGHRSVSWYQQTPGQGLQFLFEYFSETQRNKGNFPGRFSGRQFSNSRSEMNVSTLELGDSALYLCASSLTGRIQETQYFGPGTRLLVL.

This sequence joins TRBV6-2 or TRBV6-3 and TRBJ1-5; 7 nucleotides agree with TRBD1. Germline loops: CDR1 MNHEY, CDR2 SVGEGT. With V trimmed by 7 bases and J by 2 bases, 8 bases remained unmatched. This CDR3 spans 15 amino acids. The CDR3 region is CASTPRGEGNQPQHF. The CDR3, as DNA: TGTGCCAGCACCCCCAGGGGGGAAGGCAATCAGCCCCAGCATTTT.

This clone was seen just once. The J gene is TRBJ2-7, the V gene TRBV28; 9 bases are a match to TRBD1. The junction had 10 bases not matched to a gene; V was cut back by 5 bases and J by 5 bases. Germline CDR1 MDHEN, CDR2 SYDVKM. CDR3 length: 15 residues. The CDR3 nucleotides read TGTGCCAGCAGTCCACCCGGACAGGGGAAGGACGAGCAGTACTTC. It codes for CASSPPGQGKDEQYF.

V is TRBV6-1 and J is TRBJ2-3, with TRBD2 identical over 10 bases. V shed 3 bases, J shed 4 bases, and the junction held 7 bases outside the gene matches. Per germline, CDR1 MNHNS and CDR2 SASEGT. The CDR3 runs 16 residues. The CDR3 sequence is CASSEWASGGSDTQYF. For the CDR3, the DNA is TGTGCCAGCAGTGAGTGGGCTAGCGGGGGCTCAGATACGCAGTATTTT.

The V gene is TRBV18, the J gene TRBJ2-3, with 7 positions matching TRBD1. The CDR3 consists of 18 residues. The V segment lost 3 bases and the J segment 0 bases; nucleotides outside the gene matches: 12. The germline gives CDR1 KGHSH, CDR2 LQKENI. In DNA, the CDR3 is TGTGCCAGCTCACCTCTCCAACAAGGACAGGCCAGCACAGATACGCAGTATTTT. As protein: CASSPLQQGQASTDTQYF.

The CDR3 region is CASSLNQDRVETQYF. The CDR3 DNA reads TGTGCCAGCAGCTTAAACCAAGACAGGGTAGAGACCCAGTACTTC. This sequence joins TRBV7-6 and TRBJ2-5; 7 bases line up with TRBD1. The germline CDR1 and CDR2 sequences are SGHVS and FNYEAQ. Losses at the gene ends were 2 bases for V and 4 bases for J; bases not matched to a gene: 7. The CDR3 extends over 15 amino acids.

J is TRBJ2-7 and V is TRBV28, with D perhaps matching TRBD1 or TRBD2 (5 bases each). There are 15 residues in the CDR3. Trimming left V 2 bases short and J 2 bases short, with 13 bases between. Germline V gene sequence: CDR1 MDHEN, CDR2 SYDVKM. The CDR3 region has the DNA TGTGCCAGCAGTTTAGTAGCCGGGACCACCTACGAGCAGTACTTC. It translates to CASSLVAGTTYEQYF.

The CDR3 protein is CASSFQHYEQYF. As DNA, the CDR3 is TGTGCCAGCAGCTTTCAGCACTACGAGCAGTACTTC. The rearrangement uses TRBV7-2 and TRBJ2-7, with unresolved D. CDR3 length: 12 residues. Germline V gene sequence: CDR1 SGHTA, CDR2 FQGNSA. V lost 3 bases to trimming and J lost 3 bases, with 6 bases between them. Combining the CDR3 with reference TRBV7-2 and TRBJ2-7 gives the whole variable domain GAGVSQSPSNKVTEKGKDVELRCDPISGHTALYWYRQSLGQGLEFLIYFQGNSAPDKSGLPSDRFSAERTGGSVSTLTIQRTQQEDSAVYLCASSFQHYEQYFGPGTRLTVT.

The chain carries TRBV30 and TRBJ2-5, with D tentatively TRBD1 (5 bases). V lost 2 bases to trimming and J lost 5 bases, with 12 bases between them. This CDR3 has 13 residues. Per the germline V gene, CDR1 is GTSNPN and CDR2 is SVGIG (reference sequence). The CDR3 DNA reads as TGTGCCTGGAGTCAAGGGGATCTGGAGACCCAGTACTTC. Residues: CAWSQGDLETQYF.

This clone was found a few times. The J gene is TRBJ2-7, the V gene TRBV19; 8 bases are a match to TRBD2. V was pared by 5 bases and J by 5 bases, with 5 bases of the junction left unmatched. The CDR3 extends over 13 amino acids. Per germline, CDR1 LNHDA and CDR2 SQIVND (reference sequence). CDR3 sequence reads: CASSPGLVDEQYF. The CDR3 bases are TGTGCCAGTAGTCCGGGACTAGTCGACGAGCAGTACTTC.

CDR3 sequence reads: CATSRDGGRPNQPQHF. The CDR3 DNA is TGTGCCACCAGCAGAGATGGGGGCAGACCCAATCAGCCCCAGCATTTT. This chain links TRBV15 with TRBJ1-5; weak D call: TRBD1 (6 bases). The germline gives CDR1 LNHNV, CDR2 YYDKDF (reference sequence). Trimming pared 0 bases from V and 3 bases from J, leaving 12 bases between. The length of the CDR3 is 16 residues.

Concerning this clone itself: This same CDR3 is encoded by further DNA sequences in the sample. The V gene is TRBV11-3, the J gene TRBJ2-1; 7 bases agree with TRBD1. Trimming removed 4 bases from V and 6 bases from J; junction bases left unmatched: 6. CDR3 length: 14 amino acids. The germline V gene encodes CDR1 SGHNT and CDR2 YENEEA. The CDR3: CASSSTGRGNEQFF. CDR3 DNA sequence: TGTGCCAGCAGCTCGACAGGGAGAGGCAATGAGCAGTTCTTC.

The chain recombines TRBV18 with TRBJ2-5; D uncertain. The V end lost 2 bases, the J end lost 2 bases, and 9 bases lay between the germline ends. This CDR3 region has 14 residues. The germline CDR1 and CDR2 sequences are KGHSH and LQKENI. CDR3 sequence (DNA): TGTGCCAGCTCACCAAACAGCGATCAAGAGACCCAGTACTTC. Translation gives CASSPNSDQETQYF.

The CDR3 bases are TGTGCCAGCAGCTTGGTTTACGAGCAGTACTTC. Its protein is CASSLVYEQYF. The V and J genes are TRBV5-5 and TRBJ2-7, with D uncertain. Deletions cut 0 bases from V and 4 bases from J, with 2 bases between. Germline CDR1 and CDR2: SGHKS and YYEKEE (reference sequence). The CDR3 has 11 amino acids.

J is TRBJ1-2 and V is TRBV7-2, with TRBD1 identical over 7 bases. This CDR3 is built from 13 residues. V lost 3 bases and J lost 7; bases outside the gene matches: 5. Germline V gives CDR1 SGHTA, CDR2 FQGNSA. CDR3 in amino acids: CASSLGQTPGYTF. The CDR3 region has the DNA TGTGCCAGCAGCTTGGGACAGACCCCTGGCTACACCTTC.

This chain joins TRBV29-1 and TRBJ2-7; 7 nucleotides line up with TRBD1. CDR1 is SQVTM and CDR2 is ANQGSEA in the germline V gene. V dropped 8 bases and J dropped 2; count of bases not matched to a gene: 15. The length of the CDR3 is 15 residues. The CDR3 sequence is CSTKKGADDAYEQYF. The CDR3 DNA follows: TGCAGCACAAAGAAGGGGGCTGACGACGCCTACGAGCAGTACTTC.

The chain couples TRBV5-1 to TRBJ2-1, with D possibly being TRBD2 (5 bases). The CDR3 contains 17 residues. Germline CDR1 SGHRS, CDR2 YFSETQ. V shed 0 bases and J shed 1 base, with 14 bases lying between them. The CDR3 bases are TGCGCCAGCAGCTTGGGGGCTCTGAGGGCGTCCTACAATGAGCAGTTCTTC. This codes for CASSLGALRASYNEQFF.

V is TRBV4-3 and J is TRBJ2-3, with 7 bases lining up with TRBD2. J lost 1 base, V lost 2 bases, and 3 bases had no gene match. Germline V gives CDR1 LGHNA, CDR2 YSLEER. The CDR3 extends over 15 amino acids. This chain's CDR3 is CASSQQLAGTDTQYF. CDR3 bases: TGCGCCAGCAGCCAACAGCTAGCGGGCACAGATACGCAGTATTTT.

The chain has TRBV5-1 and TRBJ2-2; no firm D call. The CDR3 is 12 amino acids. From germline, CDR1 is SGHRS and CDR2 YFSETQ. V was trimmed by 7 bases and J by 2 bases, leaving 6 bases between them. This CDR3 is CASGENTGELFF. The CDR3 region has the DNA TGCGCCAGCGGCGAAAACACCGGGGAGCTGTTTTTT.